Presented here are 24 T cell receptor beta chains from one specimen sequenced in a study of cytomegalovirus exposure and HLA in healthy donors (dated by TCRdb to about 2017). Preparation of the library involved the immunoSEQ multiplex PCR assay. For the multiplex PCR, a mixture combining 60 forward primers for TCR Vbeta segments and 13 reverse primers for TCR Jbeta segments was used. TCRdb mirrors the immuneACCESS table, restricted to in-frame sequences. Some clones are absent from its copies; in checked studies, under half trace to an unresolved V gene, and the reason for the others is unknown. Recorded for this sample are about 120,000 clones; 76% of them occurred a single time. The ten largest clones add up to around 15% of the sample. The sample was PBMCs. The receptors were sampled from a man younger than 40 in good health and CMV-seropositive.

The rearrangement links TRBV4-1 to TRBJ1-5; possibly TRBD1 for D (6 bases). The length of the CDR3 is 15 residues. The germline CDR1 and CDR2 sequences are MGHRA and YSYEKL. The V end lost 3 bases, the J end lost 7 bases, and 16 bases lay between the germline ends. As DNA, the CDR3 is TGCGCCAGCAGCCAGGCTCCAGGGGTTAGCCAGCCCCAGCATTTT. It translates to CASSQAPGVSQPQHF.

The rearrangement uses TRBV2 and TRBJ2-1; TRBD1 aligns across 9 bases. Germline assignment: CDR1 SNHLY and CDR2 FYNNEI. The CDR3 is 14 amino acids. With V trimmed by 7 bases and J by 3 bases, 4 bases remained unmatched. Here the CDR3 reads CASTGQGVYNEQFF. The CDR3 DNA follows: TGTGCCAGCACGGGACAGGGAGTCTACAATGAGCAGTTCTTC.

V is TRBV4-1 and J is TRBJ2-7; 7 bases agree with TRBD2. The CDR3 consists of 14 residues. V was pared by 4 bases and J by 4 bases, with 7 bases of the junction left unmatched. Germline CDR1 is MGHRA and CDR2 is YSYEKL. CDR3 bases: TGCGCCAGCAGCCCTGGGACTATCCGATACGAGCAGTACTTC. Translation gives CASSPGTIRYEQYF.

The chain is built from TRBV30 and TRBJ1-2; no clear D. Per germline, CDR1 GTSNPN and CDR2 SVGIG (reference sequence). The CDR3 contains 12 residues. Trimming stripped 2 bases from V and 6 bases from J, with 10 bases between. The CDR3 region has the DNA TGTGCCTGGAGTCACGTTACGGATGGCTACACCTTC. It encodes CAWSHVTDGYTF.

This chain uses TRBV2 with TRBJ1-2, with 10 nucleotides matching TRBD1. The V gene end was trimmed by 6 bases and the J gene end by 8 bases; junction bases not matched to a gene: 6. The CDR3 runs 13 residues. Germline V CDR1 and CDR2: SNHLY, FYNNEI. CDR3 bases: TGTGCCAGCAGCCCCCGGGACAGGGGCGGCTACACCTTC. Amino acid sequence: CASSPRDRGGYTF.

The rearrangement uses TRBV7-2 and TRBJ1-3; no reliable D call. The CDR3 has 15 residues. CDR1 SGHTA and CDR2 FQGNSA come from the germline V gene. V gave up 3 bases and J gave up 0 bases, with 9 bases separating them. The chain's CDR3 is CASSFYGDSGNTIYF. CDR3 bases: TGTGCCAGCAGCTTTTACGGGGACTCTGGAAACACCATATATTTT. The full variable domain, its missing parts supplied by reference TRBV7-2 and TRBJ1-3, is GAGVSQSPSNKVTEKGKDVELRCDPISGHTALYWYRQSLGQGLEFLIYFQGNSAPDKSGLPSDRFSAERTGGSVSTLTIQRTQQEDSAVYLCASSFYGDSGNTIYFGEGSWLTVV.

The rearrangement links TRBV7-9 to TRBJ2-1, with 8 bases matching TRBD2. The CDR3 spans 16 residues. V was pared by 2 bases and J by 2 bases, with 5 bases of the junction left unmatched. Germline V gene sequence: CDR1 SEHNR, CDR2 FQNEAQ (reference sequence). This CDR3 is CASSLRAGATYNEQFF. In DNA form, the CDR3 reads TGTGCCAGCAGCTTACGAGCGGGGGCGACCTACAATGAGCAGTTCTTC. The whole variable domain, remainder taken from reference TRBV7-9 and TRBJ2-1, is DTGVSQNPRHKITKRGQNVTFRCDPISEHNRLYWYRQTLGQGPEFLTYFQNEAQLEKSRLLSDRFSAERPKGSFSTLEIQRTEQGDSAMYLCASSLRAGATYNEQFFGPGTRLTVL.

The chain employs TRBV7-2 and TRBJ1-4; D perhaps matches TRBD1 (5 bases). Trimming cost V 2 bases and J 7 bases, with 11 bases left between them. The CDR3 is made up of 14 amino acids. Per germline, CDR1 SGHTA and CDR2 FQGNSA. The CDR3 nucleotides are TGTGCCAGCAGCTTACGGGGACTCGGTGAAAAACTGTTTTTT. This encodes CASSLRGLGEKLFF.

V and J are TRBV18 and TRBJ1-1, with TRBD1 as a possible D gene (6 bases). The V end was cut by 2 bases, the J end by 0 bases, with 13 bases between. This CDR3 comprises 16 residues. From germline, CDR1 is KGHSH and CDR2 LQKENI. Written as DNA, the CDR3 is TGTGCCAGCTCACCAAAGGGGGAAGGCATGAACACTGAAGCTTTCTTT. Translated: CASSPKGEGMNTEAFF.

The chain employs TRBV7-6 and TRBJ2-2; D perhaps matches TRBD2 (6 bases). The CDR3 loop spans 12 amino acids. In germline, CDR1 is SGHVS, CDR2 FNYEAQ. V was pared by 4 bases and J by 6 bases, with 6 bases between. The CDR3 loop is CASSWRAGELFF. In nucleotides, the CDR3 is TGTGCCAGCAGCTGGAGGGCCGGGGAGCTGTTTTTT.

The chain couples TRBV30 to TRBJ2-2; 11 bases map to TRBD1. Unmatched junction bases numbered 2, after V lost 5 bases and J lost 6 bases. Per the germline V gene, CDR1 is GTSNPN and CDR2 is SVGIG (reference sequence). The CDR3 consists of 13 residues. This CDR3 reads CAWGQGAPGELFF. CDR3 in DNA: TGTGCCTGGGGACAGGGGGCCCCCGGGGAGCTGTTTTTT.

The rearrangement joins TRBV28 to TRBJ2-2; 9 bases agree with TRBD1. V dropped 4 bases and J dropped 6; count of bases not matched to a gene: 12. CDR3 length: 17 residues. CDR1 and CDR2 (germline): MDHEN, SYDVKM. The CDR3, as DNA: TGTGCCAGCAGTTACCCCGGGACAGGGAGACATGCCGGGGAGCTGTTTTTT. Translating it yields CASSYPGTGRHAGELFF.

This clone appeared a single time. The J gene is TRBJ2-3, the V gene TRBV5-1; TRBD2 agrees at 13 bases. Per the germline V gene, CDR1 is SGHRS and CDR2 is YFSETQ. V shed 4 bases, J shed 9 bases, and the junction held 8 bases outside the gene matches. The CDR3 contains 15 residues. The CDR3 is CASSITSGGAVTQYF. CDR3 nucleotide sequence: TGCGCCAGCAGCATTACTAGCGGGGGGGCTGTCACGCAGTATTTT.

The chain links TRBV6-1 to TRBJ2-3; D unresolved. The CDR3 loop spans 16 amino acids. Germline lookup yields CDR1 MNHNS and CDR2 SASEGT. V was trimmed by 2 bases and J by 1 base, leaving 13 bases between them. The CDR3 region is CASSELVTGGTDTQYF. CDR3 nucleotides: TGTGCCAGCAGTGAATTGGTTACGGGTGGCACAGATACGCAGTATTTT.

The CDR3 DNA sequence: TGTGCCAGCAGCTTCCCAGGACTAGCGGGGGGGCAGCAAGATACGCAGTATTTT. Translating gives CASSFPGLAGGQQDTQYF. The chain joins TRBV11-2 to TRBJ2-3, with 15 bases matching TRBD2. Germline V CDR1 and CDR2: SGHAT, FQNNGV. CDR3 size: 18 residues. J gave up 5 bases and V 3 bases, and 9 bases lay outside the gene matches.

The J gene is TRBJ2-5, the V gene TRBV7-9, with D tentatively TRBD2 (7 bases). V lost 4 bases and J lost 1, with 25 bases in between. The V gene's germline CDR1 is SEHNR and CDR2 FQNEAQ (reference sequence). CDR3 length: 19 residues. The CDR3: CASSSDSSAGGGLQETQYF. In nucleotides, the CDR3 is TGTGCCAGCAGCTCCGACTCGTCGGCGGGCGGGGGCCTCCAAGAGACCCAGTACTTC.

This clone came up once. The V call is TRBV29-1, the J call TRBJ2-7; a weak D match, TRBD1 (5 bases). The CDR3 has 12 residues. Trimming removed 7 bases from V and 2 bases from J, with 12 bases in between. Germline assignment: CDR1 SQVTM and CDR2 ANQGSEA. The CDR3 nucleotides read TGCAGCGATGCGAAGACAGCCTACGAGCAGTACTTC. Translating gives CSDAKTAYEQYF.

The CDR3 loop is CASSLGIGGGYTF. CDR3 DNA: TGTGCCAGCAGCCTAGGGATCGGGGGTGGCTACACCTTC. This chain connects TRBV11-2 to TRBJ1-2; maybe TRBD1 (5 bases). The CDR3 covers 13 residues. The V end lost 5 bases, the J end lost 7 bases, and 14 bases lay between the germline ends. The germline CDR1 and CDR2 sequences are SGHAT and FQNNGV.

This chain uses TRBV5-6 with TRBJ2-7; D call uncertain. Trimming pared 4 bases from V and 2 bases from J, leaving 4 bases between. This CDR3 spans 11 amino acids. Looked up from germline, CDR1 is SGHDT and CDR2 is YYEEEE. The CDR3 sequence is CASSRAYEQYF. The DNA of the CDR3 is TGTGCCAGCAGCCGAGCCTACGAGCAGTACTTC.

The CDR3 DNA follows: TGTGCCAGCAGCTACATTCCGGACAGGGGGCGAGAGACCCAGTACTTC. Protein: CASSYIPDRGRETQYF. The rearrangement uses TRBV7-2 and TRBJ2-5; TRBD1 agrees at 11 bases. Germline CDR1 reads SGHTA; CDR2 reads FQGNSA. V shed 4 bases and J 4 bases; nucleotides not matched to a gene: 8. The CDR3 spans 16 residues.

The chain employs TRBV30 and TRBJ1-5; 8 bases line up with TRBD1. CDR3 length equals 15 residues. The junction had 4 bases not matched to a gene; V was cut back by 2 bases and J by 1 base. Germline CDR1 GTSNPN, CDR2 SVGIG (reference sequence). CDR3 loop: CAWSTRTGSNQPQHF. As DNA, the CDR3 is TGTGCCTGGAGTACAAGGACAGGGAGCAATCAGCCCCAGCATTTT.

This clone was counted only a few times. The chain employs TRBV28 and TRBJ1-2, with TRBD1 matching over 12 bases. Losses at the gene ends were 6 bases for V and 6 bases for J; bases not matched to a gene: 11. In germline, CDR1 is MDHEN, CDR2 SYDVKM. The CDR3 extends over 16 amino acids. Written as DNA, the CDR3 is TGTGCCAGCAGCACGGCTGGGACAGGGGGCTTTGATGGCTACACCTTC. This encodes CASSTAGTGGFDGYTF.

The sample holds a few counts of this clone. This chain links TRBV6-1 with TRBJ2-7; 14 nucleotides align to TRBD2. The CDR3 is 18 residues long. Germline CDR1 MNHNS, CDR2 SASEGT. Trimming took 1 base from V and 7 from J; bases not matched to a gene: 12. CDR3 in DNA: TGTGCCAGCAGTGAAGTTTGGAGACTAGCGGGGGGGGATCGGGAGCAGTACTTC. Translation gives CASSEVWRLAGGDREQYF.

The CDR3 region is CASTWGGDSYEQYF. CDR3 in DNA: TGTGCCAGCACCTGGGGAGGGGACTCCTACGAGCAGTACTTC. The chain links TRBV7-3 to TRBJ2-7; 7 positions match TRBD2. The ends lost 7 bases at V and 0 bases at J; junction bases unmatched: 6. CDR1 and CDR2 (germline): SGHTA, FQGTGA. The CDR3 has 14 amino acids.